One T cell receptor beta chain is described in this entry. CDR3 length equals 16 residues. Germline loops: CDR1 SGHTA, CDR2 FQGNSA. V was shortened by 3 bases and J by 0 bases, with 14 bases between the two germline ends. This sample was included in a study of blood T cell repertoires in COVID-19. Overall study context: Sample material is recorded as cDNA or gDNA derived from T cells, B-cell-depleted T cells, or PBMCs.

As originally analysed: Reference gene primer amplification gave nucleated cell count estimates. TCRdb's table, derived via immunoSEQ multiplex PCR, lists solely in-frame clones and lacks some. V, J and clone size reflect that table, while D and trimming were determined from the DNA. This sample has 200,000 to 250,000 clones; 65% to 85% occur once, and the top ten carry around 13%. The J gene is TRBJ2-5, the V gene TRBV7-2, with TRBD2 as a possible D gene (6 bases). Sequenced material: peripheral blood. This clonotype was sampled from a human donor in a cohort sampled during active COVID-19. CDR3 loop: CASSLHARGYQETQYF. The CDR3 DNA is TGTGCCAGCAGCTTGCATGCGCGGGGATACCAAGAGACCCAGTACTTC.